A single sample gave rise to the 20 T cell receptor beta chains below, sequenced in a study of follicular helper T cells after annual influenza vaccination. Documented time point: 2014-2015 season, pre-vaccination. Some clones are missing from TCRdb's copy, which holds only in-frame ones; the method was immunoSEQ multiplex PCR. This sample has around 13,000 clones, with around 80% found just once. Source: CXCR5- memory CD4+ T cells sorted from blood, taken on the day of influenza vaccination. The receptors derive from an adult who received the influenza vaccine.

This clone showed up just a few times. V usage is TRBV2 and J usage is TRBJ2-1, with D maybe TRBD2 (6 bases). Germline CDR1 and CDR2: SNHLY and FYNNEI. V lost 4 bases, J lost 9 bases, and 7 bases lay in between. CDR3 length equals 11 residues. Here the CDR3 reads CASSGGVEQFF. The CDR3 DNA sequence: TGTGCCAGCAGTGGGGGGGTTGAGCAGTTCTTC.

This clone was seen a single time. The chain has TRBV11-2 and TRBJ2-4; D tentatively fits TRBD1 or TRBD2 (5 bases each). The CDR3 covers 16 residues. Germline V gene data show CDR1 as SGHAT and CDR2 as FQNNGV. The V end lost 1 base, the J end lost 3 bases, and 13 bases lay between the germline ends. CDR3: CASSLVWGSGKNIQYF. For the CDR3, the DNA is TGTGCCAGCAGCTTAGTTTGGGGGTCAGGCAAAAACATTCAGTACTTC.

The chain recombines TRBV19 with TRBJ1-1; TRBD1 might be the D (6 bases). V lost 9 bases, J lost 5 bases, and 19 bases lay in between. Germline CDR1 and CDR2: LNHDA and SQIVND (reference sequence). The CDR3 is made up of 14 amino acids. CDR3 loop: CASPQGTEATEAFF. The CDR3 coding sequence is TGTGCCAGCCCGCAGGGGACGGAGGCGACTGAAGCTTTCTTT.

The chain couples TRBV5-1 to TRBJ1-1; the match to TRBD1 covers 11 bases. J gave up 4 bases and V 4 bases, and 9 bases lay outside the gene matches. In germline, CDR1 is SGHRS, CDR2 YFSETQ. The CDR3 has 16 residues. The CDR3 is CASSPPGQGAVTEAFF. The DNA of the CDR3 is TGCGCCAGCAGCCCTCCCGGACAGGGGGCTGTCACTGAAGCTTTCTTT.

The gene calls are TRBV7-3 and TRBJ1-2; no clear D gene. V shed 5 bases and J shed 3 bases, with 10 bases lying between them. CDR1 and CDR2 (germline): SGHTA, FQGTGA. The CDR3 totals 13 residues. The DNA for the CDR3 is TGTGCCAGCAGCGAAGGGTCGCACTATGGCTACACCTTC. It codes for CASSEGSHYGYTF.

V gene TRBV27 combines with J gene TRBJ1-6; 7 nucleotides agree with TRBD1. Looked up from germline, CDR1 is MNHEY and CDR2 is SMNVEV (reference sequence). The CDR3 runs 15 residues. The V segment lost 4 bases and the J segment 3 bases; nucleotides outside the gene matches: 3. CDR3 amino acids: CASSSRQGYNSPLHF. DNA of the CDR3: TGTGCCAGCAGTTCTCGACAGGGCTATAATTCACCCCTCCACTTT.

The chain links TRBV7-3 to TRBJ1-2; 7 bases map to TRBD1. CDR3 length equals 15 residues. Trimming took 5 bases from V and 2 from J; bases not matched to a gene: 8. CDR1 is SGHTA and CDR2 is FQGTGA in the germline V gene. CDR3 loop: CASSEGSGGNYGYTF. The DNA for the CDR3 is TGTGCCAGCAGCGAGGGGTCAGGGGGAAACTATGGCTACACCTTC.

The chain combines TRBV19 with TRBJ1-4; perhaps TRBD1 as D (5 bases). This CDR3 has 14 amino acids. V was shortened by 4 bases and J by 5 bases, with 11 bases between the two germline ends. Germline V gene data show CDR1 as LNHDA and CDR2 as SQIVND (reference sequence). In DNA, the CDR3 is TGTGCCAGTAGTAGGAGACAGCCAAATGAAAAACTGTTTTTT. Its protein product is CASSRRQPNEKLFF.

The rearrangement joins TRBV9 to TRBJ2-5; 12 bases fit TRBD2. Losses at the gene ends were 0 bases for V and 1 base for J; bases not matched to a gene: 4. The germline gives CDR1 SGDLS, CDR2 YYNGEE. CDR3 size: 17 residues. The DNA of the CDR3 is TGTGCCAGCAGCGTAGCAACTAGCGGGGGGATCCAAGAGACCCAGTACTTC. Its translation is CASSVATSGGIQETQYF.

The chain combines TRBV12-5 with TRBJ2-2; D remains unclear. Germline V gene data show CDR1 as LGHNT and CDR2 as FRNRAP. The CDR3 is 14 amino acids. V lost 5 bases to trimming and J lost 0 bases, with 7 bases between them. CDR3 residues: CASGGHPNTGELFF. The CDR3 DNA follows: TGTGCTAGTGGTGGGCACCCGAACACCGGGGAGCTGTTTTTT.

J is TRBJ2-5 and V is TRBV5-1; D remains ambiguous. With 0 bases removed from V and 2 bases from J, the gap between germline ends came to 8 bases. The CDR3 runs 14 residues. CDR1 is SGHRS, CDR2 YFSETQ, per germline. DNA of the CDR3: TGCGCCAGCAGCTTGGACACTGGGCAAGAGACCCAGTACTTC. Its translation is CASSLDTGQETQYF.

This clone has a handful of counts. The chain carries TRBV27 and TRBJ1-6; D is possibly TRBD1 (6 bases). The length of the CDR3 is 13 residues. V lost 4 bases, J lost 12 bases, and 13 bases lay in between. The germline gives CDR1 MNHEY, CDR2 SMNVEV (reference sequence). Here the CDR3 DNA reads TGTGCCAGCAGTTATACAGGGCGGGGACCCCTCCACTTT. Translation gives CASSYTGRGPLHF.

This rearrangement joins TRBV19 to TRBJ1-3; D remains ambiguous. The CDR3 runs 12 residues. V was pared by 6 bases and J by 2 bases, with 5 bases between. Looked up from germline, CDR1 is LNHDA and CDR2 is SQIVND (reference sequence). In DNA, the CDR3 is TGTGCCAGTAGGGCACCTGGAAACACCATATATTTT. Translated, it gives CASRAPGNTIYF.

This chain joins TRBV27 and TRBJ1-3; 8 nucleotides agree with TRBD1. J lost 0 bases, V lost 5 bases, and 6 bases had no gene match. The germline V gene encodes CDR1 MNHEY and CDR2 SMNVEV (reference sequence). The length of the CDR3 is 16 residues. The CDR3 DNA sequence: TGTGCCAGCAGTAAACAGGGGGTACTCTCTGGAAACACCATATATTTT. This gives the protein CASSKQGVLSGNTIYF.

V is TRBV11-3 and J is TRBJ2-2; TRBD2 matches 7 bases. Per germline, CDR1 SGHNT and CDR2 YENEEA. The CDR3 is 15 residues long. With V trimmed by 5 bases and J by 1 base, 4 bases remained unmatched. The CDR3 coding sequence is TGTGCCAGCAGCCAGGGACTAATGAACACCGGGGAGCTGTTTTTT. Amino acid sequence: CASSQGLMNTGELFF.

The chain combines TRBV5-6 with TRBJ1-3; D unresolved. V gave up 4 bases and J gave up 0 bases, with 11 bases separating them. Germline CDR1 SGHDT, CDR2 YYEEEE. The CDR3 has 15 amino acids. The chain's CDR3 is CASSLRSPSGNTIYF. DNA for the CDR3: TGTGCCAGCAGCCTCCGAAGTCCCTCTGGAAACACCATATATTTT.

This CDR3 reads CASSQDTPNTGELFF. CDR3 nucleotide sequence: TGCGCCAGCAGTCAAGACACCCCGAACACCGGGGAGCTGTTTTTT. This rearrangement joins TRBV5-1 to TRBJ2-2; D ambiguous. CDR1 is SGHRS, CDR2 YFSETQ, per germline. This CDR3 is 15 amino acids long. Trimming removed 5 bases at V and 0 bases at J, with 11 bases between.

The chain combines TRBV18 with TRBJ1-6; 9 nucleotides align to TRBD1. The CDR3 covers 16 residues. V lost 5 bases and J lost 6; bases outside the gene matches: 8. Germline lookup yields CDR1 KGHSH and CDR2 LQKENI. This CDR3 is CASSGPGQGGNSPLHF. The CDR3 DNA sequence: TGTGCCAGCTCAGGACCGGGACAGGGTGGTAATTCACCCCTCCACTTT.

The gene calls are TRBV5-1 and TRBJ2-1, with a weak D call TRBD2 (6 bases). The CDR3 has 15 residues. With 6 bases removed from V and 6 bases from J, the gap between germline ends came to 19 bases. Germline CDR1 reads SGHRS; CDR2 reads YFSETQ. CDR3 region: CASTEGGLRSNEQFF. CDR3 nucleotides: TGCGCCAGCACCGAAGGAGGGCTACGAAGCAATGAGCAGTTCTTC.

This chain joins TRBV9 and TRBJ2-2, with a weak D call TRBD1 (5 bases). Trimming stripped 5 bases from V and 1 base from J, with 18 bases between. The germline V gene has CDR1 SGDLS and CDR2 YYNGEE. The CDR3 has 17 residues. The CDR3, as DNA: TGTGCCAGCAGAGGAGCTGCGACAGACAGGAACACCGGGGAGCTGTTTTTT. It yields the protein CASRGAATDRNTGELFF.